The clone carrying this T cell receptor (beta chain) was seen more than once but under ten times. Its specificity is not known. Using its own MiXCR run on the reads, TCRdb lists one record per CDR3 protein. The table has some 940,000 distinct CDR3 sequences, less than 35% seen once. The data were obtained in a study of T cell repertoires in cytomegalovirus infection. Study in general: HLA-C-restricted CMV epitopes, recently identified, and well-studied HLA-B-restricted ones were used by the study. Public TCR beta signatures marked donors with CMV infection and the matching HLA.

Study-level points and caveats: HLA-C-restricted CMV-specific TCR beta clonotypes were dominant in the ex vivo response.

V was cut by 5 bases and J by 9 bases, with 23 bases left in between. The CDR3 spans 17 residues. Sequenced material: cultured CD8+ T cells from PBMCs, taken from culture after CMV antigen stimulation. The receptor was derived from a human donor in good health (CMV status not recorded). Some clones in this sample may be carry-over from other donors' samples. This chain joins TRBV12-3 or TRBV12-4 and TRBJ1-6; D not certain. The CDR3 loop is CASSLRQTPIDGSPLHF. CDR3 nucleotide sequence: TGTGCCAGCAGTCTGCGGCAAACTCCAATAGATGGTTCACCCCTCCACTTT.